The rows below give T cell receptor beta chains drawn from one sample of a study of blood T cell repertoires in COVID-19. Sequenced by immunoSEQ multiplex PCR; TCRdb stores in-frame clones only, minus some. The profile shows about 150,000 clones, around 87% of them singletons. The sample was peripheral blood. All receptors derive from a man aged 50 to 59 with active COVID-19. Both conserved end residues are part of each CDR3. The D gene is left open where the match is weak. Size values are once, few and many counts, or a class for expanded clones, and some rows have none.

J gene,clone size,V gene,D gene,CDR3 DNA,CDR3 protein
TRBJ1-1,-,TRBV6-6,-,TGTGCCAGCAGTCGGGGGGGAATCCCGGGCCTAGAGAACACTGAAGCTTTCTTT,CASSRGGIPGLENTEAFF
TRBJ1-2,-,TRBV29-1,-,TGCAGCGTTGAGAAACGGGGAGGCGGGACCTTC,CSVEKRGGGTF
TRBJ2-1,-,TRBV14,TRBD2,TGTGCCAGCAGCCCCTTAGCGGGGGGAGTGAATGAGCAGTTCTTC,CASSPLAGGVNEQFF
TRBJ1-5,-,TRBV6-2/TRBV6-3,-,TGTGCCAGCAGTTACATCGGGGGTCAGCCCCAGCATTTT,CASSYIGGQPQHF
TRBJ2-6,-,TRBV12-3/TRBV12-4,-,TGTGCTTCGTGCGTTCTTCTGTTACCCGTCCTGACTTTC,CASCVLLLPVLTF
TRBJ1-3,-,TRBV11-2,-,TGTGCCAGCAGCTTAGATCACACAGCTGGAAACACCATATATTTT,CASSLDHTAGNTIYF
TRBJ2-1,-,TRBV3-1/TRBV3-2,-,TGTGCCAGCAGACCACTTCCCGAGCAGTTCTTC,CASRPLPEQFF
TRBJ2-5,-,TRBV13,-,TGTGCCAGCAGCTCTCGACAGCGACAAGAGACCCAGTACTTC,CASSSRQRQETQYF
TRBJ2-5,-,TRBV11-1,TRBD1,TGTGCCAGCAGCGTCGGACAGGGTTTAGAGACCCAGTACTTC,CASSVGQGLETQYF
TRBJ2-1,-,TRBV5-4,-,TGTGCCAGCAGCTTGCCCCTAGATAATGAGCAGTTCTTC,CASSLPLDNEQFF
TRBJ1-4,once,TRBV2,-,TGTGCCAGCAGTGGCGGGGGCCTGGCTAATGAAAAACTGTTTTTT,CASSGGGLANEKLFF